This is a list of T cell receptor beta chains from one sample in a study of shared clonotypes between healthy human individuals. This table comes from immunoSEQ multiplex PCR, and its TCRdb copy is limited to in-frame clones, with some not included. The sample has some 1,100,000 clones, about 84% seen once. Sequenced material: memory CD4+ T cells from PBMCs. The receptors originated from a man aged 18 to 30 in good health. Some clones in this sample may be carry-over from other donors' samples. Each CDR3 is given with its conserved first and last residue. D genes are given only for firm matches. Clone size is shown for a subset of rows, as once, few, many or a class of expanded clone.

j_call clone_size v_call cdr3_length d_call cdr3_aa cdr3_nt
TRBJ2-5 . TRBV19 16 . CASSIGPGRVRETQYF TGTGCCAGTAGTATAGGTCCAGGGCGAGTTCGAGAGACCCAGTACTTC
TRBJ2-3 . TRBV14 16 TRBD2 CASSRTGTSGSDTQYF TGTGCCAGCAGCCGGACGGGGACTAGCGGGTCAGATACGCAGTATTTT
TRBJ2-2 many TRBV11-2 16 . CASSPRGGGTYGELFF TGTGCCAGCAGCCCTCGGGGTGGGGGTACATACGGGGAGCTGTTTTTT
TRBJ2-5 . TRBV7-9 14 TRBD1 CASSLQGAGETQYF TGTGCCAGCAGCCTACAGGGGGCGGGGGAGACCCAGTACTTC
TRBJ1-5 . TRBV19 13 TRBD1 CATDDRVNQPQHF TGTGCCACTGATGACAGGGTCAATCAGCCCCAGCATTTT
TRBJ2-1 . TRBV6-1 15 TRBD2 CASSGGSAGDNEQFF TGTGCCAGCAGTGGCGGTTCAGCGGGGGACAATGAGCAGTTCTTC
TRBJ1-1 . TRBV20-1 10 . CSASGNEAFF TGCAGTGCTAGCGGAAATGAAGCTTTCTTT
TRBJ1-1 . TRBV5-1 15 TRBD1 CASSWTGFMNTEAFF TGCGCCAGCAGCTGGACAGGTTTCATGAACACTGAAGCTTTCTTT
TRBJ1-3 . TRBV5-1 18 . CASSLGHANLLSGNTIYF TGCGCCAGCAGCTTGGGGCACGCGAACCTCCTCTCTGGAAACACCATATATTTT
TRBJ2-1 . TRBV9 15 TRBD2 CASSESGGSYNEQFF TGTGCCAGCAGCGAGAGCGGGGGGTCCTACAATGAGCAGTTCTTC
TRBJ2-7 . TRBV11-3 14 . CASSLEEEGYEQYF TGTGCCAGCAGCTTAGAGGAAGAGGGCTACGAGCAGTACTTC
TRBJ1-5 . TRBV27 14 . CASSPLEPNQPQHF TGTGCCAGCAGTCCCCTGGAGCCTAATCAGCCCCAGCATTTT
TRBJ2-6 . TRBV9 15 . CASSEGTSGANVLTF TGTGCCAGCAGCGAAGGCACCTCTGGGGCCAACGTCCTGACTTTC
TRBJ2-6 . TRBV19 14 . CASKEGGGANVLTF TGTGCCAGTAAGGAGGGAGGTGGGGCCAACGTCCTGACTTTC
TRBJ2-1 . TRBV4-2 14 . CASSDRGVTNEQFF TGTGCCAGCAGCGACCGCGGGGTCACCAATGAGCAGTTCTTC
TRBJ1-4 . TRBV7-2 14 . CASSTYGTLGKLFF TGTGCCAGCAGTACCTACGGGACCCTAGGGAAACTGTTTTTT
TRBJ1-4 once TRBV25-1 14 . CASSEGGGREKLFF TGTGCCAGCAGTGAGGGAGGGGGTCGAGAAAAACTGTTTTTT
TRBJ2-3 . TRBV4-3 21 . CASSQDLGGRDGAWGTDTQYF TGCGCCAGCAGCCAAGATCTGGGGGGCAGGGACGGCGCATGGGGTACAGATACGCAGTATTTT
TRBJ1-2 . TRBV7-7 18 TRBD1 CASSSQPLPGQGRKGYTF TGTGCCAGCAGCTCTCAACCTTTGCCGGGACAGGGCAGAAAAGGCTACACCTTC
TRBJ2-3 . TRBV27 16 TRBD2 CASSLWVGGPGDTQYF TGTGCCAGCAGTTTATGGGTGGGAGGGCCCGGAGATACGCAGTATTTT